This T cell receptor (beta chain) was identified during a study of cytomegalovirus exposure and HLA in healthy donors. Study-level results: In vitro work confirmed that a few CMV-associated chains recognize CMV antigens. Further analysis, carried out later, found HLA-associated TCR beta chains more clonally expanded than equally common other chains. A list of about 160 TCR beta chains associated with cytomegalovirus was given.

While unrecorded immune exposures were likely, the donors were nominally healthy when sampled. The CDR3 runs to 15 residues. V was trimmed by 6 bases and J by 0 bases, leaving 12 bases between them. In germline, CDR1 is SNHLY, CDR2 FYNNEI. Regarding this clone: Its specificity is not known.

The PCR was carried out with 60 Vbeta primers and 13 Jbeta primers. TCRdb keeps only in-frame clones here, not all; method: immunoSEQ multiplex PCR. The table includes 82,000 or so clones, about 9.4% detected once. The sequenced sample was PBMCs. This receptor was identified in a man between 60 and 70 years old in good health and CMV-seropositive. The rearrangement links TRBV2 to TRBJ1-5, with D perhaps TRBD1 (6 bases). The CDR3 spells CASRGQTYSNQPQHF. In nucleotides, the CDR3 is TGTGCCAGCAGAGGACAGACGTATAGCAATCAGCCCCAGCATTTT.